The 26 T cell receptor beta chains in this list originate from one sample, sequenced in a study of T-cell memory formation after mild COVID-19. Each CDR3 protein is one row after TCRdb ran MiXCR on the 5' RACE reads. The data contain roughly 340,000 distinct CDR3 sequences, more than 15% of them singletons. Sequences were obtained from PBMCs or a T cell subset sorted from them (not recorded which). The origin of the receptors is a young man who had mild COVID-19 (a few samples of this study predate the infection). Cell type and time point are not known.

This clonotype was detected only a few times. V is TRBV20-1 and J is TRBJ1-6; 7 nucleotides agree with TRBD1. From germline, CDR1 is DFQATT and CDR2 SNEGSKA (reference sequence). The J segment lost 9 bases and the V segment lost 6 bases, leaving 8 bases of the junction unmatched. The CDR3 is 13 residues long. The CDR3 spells CSARQGTRSPLHF. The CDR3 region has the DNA TGCAGTGCCAGACAGGGTACGCGTTCACCCCTCCACTTT.

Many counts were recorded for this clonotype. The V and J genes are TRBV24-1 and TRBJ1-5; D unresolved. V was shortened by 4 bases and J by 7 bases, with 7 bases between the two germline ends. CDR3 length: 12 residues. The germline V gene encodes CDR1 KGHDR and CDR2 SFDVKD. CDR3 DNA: TGTGCCACCAGTGACCATCGACAGCCCCAGCATTTT. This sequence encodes CATSDHRQPQHF.

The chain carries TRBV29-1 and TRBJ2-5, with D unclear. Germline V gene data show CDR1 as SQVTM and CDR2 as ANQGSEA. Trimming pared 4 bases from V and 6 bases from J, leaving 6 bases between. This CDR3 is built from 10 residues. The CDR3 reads CSVGEKTQYF. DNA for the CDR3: TGCAGCGTTGGCGAGAAGACCCAGTACTTC. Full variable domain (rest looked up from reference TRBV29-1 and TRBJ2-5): SAVISQKPSRDICQRGTSLTIQCQVDSQVTMMFWYRQQPGQSLTLIATANQGSEATYESGFVIDKFPISRPNLTFSTLTVSNMSPEDSSIYLCSVGEKTQYFGPGTRLLVL.

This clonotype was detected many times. The CDR3 DNA reads TGTGCCAGCAGTTCCGGCCGCTACGAGCAGTACTTC. Protein product: CASSSGRYEQYF. The J gene is TRBJ2-7, the V gene TRBV12-3 or TRBV12-4; D is unclear. Between the trimmed V and J ends, which lost 4 bases and 3 bases, there was a span of 7 bases. This CDR3 has 12 amino acids.

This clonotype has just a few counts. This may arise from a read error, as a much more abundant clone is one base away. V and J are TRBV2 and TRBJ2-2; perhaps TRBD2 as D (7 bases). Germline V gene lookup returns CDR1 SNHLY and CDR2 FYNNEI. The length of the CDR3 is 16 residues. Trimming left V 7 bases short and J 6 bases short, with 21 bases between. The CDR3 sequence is CASTNAGGANAGELFF. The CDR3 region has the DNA TGTGCCAGCACCAATGCTGGGGGGGCTAACGCCGGGGAGCTGTTTTTT.

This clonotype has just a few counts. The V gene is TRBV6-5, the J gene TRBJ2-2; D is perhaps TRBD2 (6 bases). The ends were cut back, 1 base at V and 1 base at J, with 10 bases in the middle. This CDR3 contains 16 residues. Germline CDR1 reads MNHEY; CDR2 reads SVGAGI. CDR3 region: CASSYLGGVNTGELFF. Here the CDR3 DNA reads TGTGCCAGCAGTTACTTAGGAGGGGTGAACACCGGGGAGCTGTTTTTT.

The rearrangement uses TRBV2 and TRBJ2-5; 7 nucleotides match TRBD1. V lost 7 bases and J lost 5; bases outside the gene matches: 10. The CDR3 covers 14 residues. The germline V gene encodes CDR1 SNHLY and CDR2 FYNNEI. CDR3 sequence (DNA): TGTGCCAGCAAATTTGCCGGGACAGCGGAGACCCAGTACTTC. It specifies CASKFAGTAETQYF.

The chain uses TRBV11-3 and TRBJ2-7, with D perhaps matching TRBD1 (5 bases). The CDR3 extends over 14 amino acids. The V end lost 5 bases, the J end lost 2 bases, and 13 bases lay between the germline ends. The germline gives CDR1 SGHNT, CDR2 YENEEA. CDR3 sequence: CASSARGLTYEQYF. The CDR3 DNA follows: TGTGCCAGCAGCGCTAGGGGCCTTACCTACGAGCAGTACTTC.

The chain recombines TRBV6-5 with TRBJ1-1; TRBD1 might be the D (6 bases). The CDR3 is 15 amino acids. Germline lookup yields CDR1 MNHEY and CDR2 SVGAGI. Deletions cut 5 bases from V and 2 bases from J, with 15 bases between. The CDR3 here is CASSPGDLGNTEAFF. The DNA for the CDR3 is TGTGCCAGCAGTCCAGGGGACCTCGGCAACACTGAAGCTTTCTTT.

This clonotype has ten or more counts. CDR3 sequence (DNA): TGTGCCAGCAGTGACGGGACAGGGAACTACAATGAGCAGTTCTTC. Protein sequence: CASSDGTGNYNEQFF. The genes are TRBV9 and TRBJ2-1; 9 bases map to TRBD1. The V gene end was trimmed by 5 bases and the J gene end by 3 bases; junction bases not matched to a gene: 6. Germline V CDR1 and CDR2: SGDLS, YYNGEE. The CDR3 length is 15 residues.

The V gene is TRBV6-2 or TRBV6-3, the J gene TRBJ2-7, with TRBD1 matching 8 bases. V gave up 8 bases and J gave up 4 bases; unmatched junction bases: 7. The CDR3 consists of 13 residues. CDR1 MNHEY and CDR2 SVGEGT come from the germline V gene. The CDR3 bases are TGTGCCAGCCGGACAGGGAGCCATTACGAGCAGTACGTC. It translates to CASRTGSHYEQYV.

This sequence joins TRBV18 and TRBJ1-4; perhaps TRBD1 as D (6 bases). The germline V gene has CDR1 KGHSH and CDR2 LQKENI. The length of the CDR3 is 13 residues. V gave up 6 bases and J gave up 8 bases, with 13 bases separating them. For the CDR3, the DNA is TGTGCCAGCTCGCTACAGGGAGACGAAAAACTGTTTTTT. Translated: CASSLQGDEKLFF.

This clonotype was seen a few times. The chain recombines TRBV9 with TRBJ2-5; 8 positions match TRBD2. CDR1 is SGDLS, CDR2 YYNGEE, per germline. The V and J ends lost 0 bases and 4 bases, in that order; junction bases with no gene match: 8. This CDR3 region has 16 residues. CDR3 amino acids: CASSVGGSGVGETQYF. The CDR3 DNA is TGTGCCAGCAGCGTAGGAGGTAGCGGGGTGGGAGAGACCCAGTACTTC.

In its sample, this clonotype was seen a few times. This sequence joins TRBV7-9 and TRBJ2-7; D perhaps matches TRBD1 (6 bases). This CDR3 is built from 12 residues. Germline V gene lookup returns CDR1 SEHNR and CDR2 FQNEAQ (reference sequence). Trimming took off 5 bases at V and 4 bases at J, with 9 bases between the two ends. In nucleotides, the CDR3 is TGTGCCAGCAGCCGCAGGGGTTACGAGCAGTACGTC. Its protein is CASSRRGYEQYV.

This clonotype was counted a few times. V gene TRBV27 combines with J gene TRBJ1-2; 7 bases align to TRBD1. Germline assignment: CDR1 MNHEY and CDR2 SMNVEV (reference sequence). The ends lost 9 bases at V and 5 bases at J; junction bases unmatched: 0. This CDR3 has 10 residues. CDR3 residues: CARQGYGYTF. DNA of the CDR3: TGTGCCAGACAGGGGTATGGCTACACCTTC.

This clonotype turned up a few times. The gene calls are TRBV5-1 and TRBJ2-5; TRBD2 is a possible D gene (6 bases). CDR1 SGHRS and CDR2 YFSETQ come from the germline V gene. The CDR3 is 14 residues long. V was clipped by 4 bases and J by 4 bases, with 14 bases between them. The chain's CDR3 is CASSRDAGLETQYF. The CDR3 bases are TGCGCCAGCAGCCGAGACGCGGGGCTAGAGACCCAGTACTTC.

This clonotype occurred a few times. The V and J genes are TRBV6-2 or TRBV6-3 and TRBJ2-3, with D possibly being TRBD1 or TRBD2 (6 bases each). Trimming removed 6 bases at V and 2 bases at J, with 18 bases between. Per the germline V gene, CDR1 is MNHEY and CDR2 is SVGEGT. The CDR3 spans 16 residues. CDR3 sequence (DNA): TGTGCCAGCAGCTCCCCCGTGGGGGGCTTCACAGATACGCAGTATTTT. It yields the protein CASSSPVGGFTDTQYF.

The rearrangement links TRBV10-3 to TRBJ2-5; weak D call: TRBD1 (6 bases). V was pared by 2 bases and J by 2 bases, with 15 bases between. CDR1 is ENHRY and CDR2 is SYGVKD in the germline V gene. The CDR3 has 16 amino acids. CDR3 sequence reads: CAISEPDRVGQETQYF. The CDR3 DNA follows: TGTGCCATCAGTGAGCCGGACAGAGTTGGGCAAGAGACCCAGTACTTC.

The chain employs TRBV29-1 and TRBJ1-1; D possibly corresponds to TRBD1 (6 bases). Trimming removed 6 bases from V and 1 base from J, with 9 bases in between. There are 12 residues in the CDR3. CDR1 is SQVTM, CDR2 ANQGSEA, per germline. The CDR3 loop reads CSVSQGNTEAFF. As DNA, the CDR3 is TGCAGCGTCTCACAGGGGAACACTGAAGCTTTCTTT.

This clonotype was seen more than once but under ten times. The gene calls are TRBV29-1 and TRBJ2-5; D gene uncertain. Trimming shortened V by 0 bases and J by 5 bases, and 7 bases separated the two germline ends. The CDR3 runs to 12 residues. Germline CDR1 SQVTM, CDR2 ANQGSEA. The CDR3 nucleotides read TGCAGCGTTGAAGAGGTTCGGGAGACCCAGTACTTC. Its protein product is CSVEEVRETQYF.

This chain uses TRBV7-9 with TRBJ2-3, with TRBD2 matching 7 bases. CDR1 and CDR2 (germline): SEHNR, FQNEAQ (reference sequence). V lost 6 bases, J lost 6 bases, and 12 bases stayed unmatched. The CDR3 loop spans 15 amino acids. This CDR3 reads CASSRLGGGMDTQYF. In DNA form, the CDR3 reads TGTGCCAGCAGTCGCCTCGGGGGAGGGATGGATACGCAGTATTTT.

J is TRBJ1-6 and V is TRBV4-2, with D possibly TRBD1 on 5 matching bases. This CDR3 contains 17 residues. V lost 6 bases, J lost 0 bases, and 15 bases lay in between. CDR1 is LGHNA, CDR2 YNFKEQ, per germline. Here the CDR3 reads CASRGQTRSSYNSPLHF. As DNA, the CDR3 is TGTGCCAGCAGGGGGCAGACTAGGAGCTCCTATAATTCACCCCTCCACTTT.

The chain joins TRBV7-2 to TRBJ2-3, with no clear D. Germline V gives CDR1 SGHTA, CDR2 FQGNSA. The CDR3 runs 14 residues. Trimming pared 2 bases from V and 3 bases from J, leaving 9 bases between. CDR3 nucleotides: TGTGCCAGCAGCTTACAGATAGGGACAGATACGCAGTATTTT. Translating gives CASSLQIGTDTQYF.

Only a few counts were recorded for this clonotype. CDR3 DNA sequence: TGTGCCACCAGTGATTTGGTAGGGGATGAGCAGTTCTTC. Its translation is CATSDLVGDEQFF. This rearrangement joins TRBV24-1 to TRBJ2-1; a possible D gene is TRBD1 (5 bases). Per the germline V gene, CDR1 is KGHDR and CDR2 is SFDVKD. V lost 0 bases, J lost 8 bases, and 7 bases lay in between. This CDR3 is built from 13 residues.

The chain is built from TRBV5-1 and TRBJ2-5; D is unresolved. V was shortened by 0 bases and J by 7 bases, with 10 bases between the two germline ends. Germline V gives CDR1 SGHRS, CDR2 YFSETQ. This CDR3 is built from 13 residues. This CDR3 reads CASSLGQSATQYF. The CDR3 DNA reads TGCGCCAGCAGCTTGGGGCAGTCGGCGACCCAGTACTTC.

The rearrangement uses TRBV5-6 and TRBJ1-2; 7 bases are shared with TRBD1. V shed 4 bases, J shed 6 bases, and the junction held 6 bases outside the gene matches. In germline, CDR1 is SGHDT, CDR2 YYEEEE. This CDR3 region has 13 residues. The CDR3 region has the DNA TGTGCCAGCAGCGTGACAGGGTCCCATGGCTACACCTTC. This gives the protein CASSVTGSHGYTF. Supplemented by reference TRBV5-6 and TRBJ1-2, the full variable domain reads DAGVTQSPTHLIKTRGQQVTLRCSPKSGHDTVSWYQQALGQGPQFIFQYYEEEERQRGNFPDRFSGHQFPNYSSELNVNALLLGDSALYLCASSVTGSHGYTFGSGTRLTVV.